There are many counts of the clone carrying this T cell receptor beta chain. Its antigen is not identified. The data were taken from a study of metastatic and nonmetastatic thyroid tumors. Study-level information: The comparison covered peripheral blood and tumor or nodule tissue in malignant and benign thyroid patients.

In the source study's methods: Using the CDR3 differences seen across clinicopathological groups, the authors built a distant-metastasis classifier for papillary thyroid cancer, which was meant to discriminate distant-metastatic patients. Via MiXCR, TCRdb re-called the PCR reads. V and J calls and clone size were set by TCRdb, not the authors. Of 45,000 to 65,000 clones in the sample, 20% to 25% are singletons; the top ten hold around 4%. The V gene's germline CDR1 is MRHNA and CDR2 SNTAGT. The CDR3 length is 13 residues. V lost 6 bases and J 2 bases, leaving 9 bases between the germline ends. Whole-study findings and limits: Reported TCR beta diversity, measured in blood and tumor, was significantly higher for malignant thyroid tumors than for benign nodules.

Every patient underwent thyroid surgery untreated. The V call is TRBV6-4, the J call TRBJ2-3; D gene ambiguous. Sequences were obtained from blood. This receptor was taken from a female donor with papillary thyroid cancer or a benign thyroid nodule (not recorded which). Some clones in this sample may be carry-over from other donors' samples. The CDR3 loop reads CASSKQSTDTQYF. For the CDR3, the DNA is TGTGCCAGCAGCAAACAGTCCACAGATACGCAGTATTTT.